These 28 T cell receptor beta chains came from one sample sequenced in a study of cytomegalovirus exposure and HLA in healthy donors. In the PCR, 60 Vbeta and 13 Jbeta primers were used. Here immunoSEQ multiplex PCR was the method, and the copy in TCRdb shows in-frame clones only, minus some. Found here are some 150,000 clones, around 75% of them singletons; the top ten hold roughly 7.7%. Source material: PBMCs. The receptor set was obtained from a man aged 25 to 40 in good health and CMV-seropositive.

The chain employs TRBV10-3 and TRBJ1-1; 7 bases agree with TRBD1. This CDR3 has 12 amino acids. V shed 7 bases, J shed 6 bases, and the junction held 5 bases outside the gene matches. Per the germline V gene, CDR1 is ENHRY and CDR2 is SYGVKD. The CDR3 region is CAIKQTGPEAFF. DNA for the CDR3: TGTGCCATCAAACAGACAGGGCCTGAAGCTTTCTTT.

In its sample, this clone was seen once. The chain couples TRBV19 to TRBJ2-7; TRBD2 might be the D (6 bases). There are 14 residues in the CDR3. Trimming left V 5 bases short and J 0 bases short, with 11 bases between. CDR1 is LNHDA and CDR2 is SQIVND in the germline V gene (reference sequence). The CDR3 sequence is CASSWGTDSYEQYF. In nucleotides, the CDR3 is TGTGCCAGTAGTTGGGGGACTGACTCCTACGAGCAGTACTTC.

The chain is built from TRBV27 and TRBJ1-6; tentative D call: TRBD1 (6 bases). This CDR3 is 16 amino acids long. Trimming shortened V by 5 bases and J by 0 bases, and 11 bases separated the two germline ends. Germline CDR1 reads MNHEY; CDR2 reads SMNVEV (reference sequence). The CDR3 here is CASSREGGSYNSPLHF. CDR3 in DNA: TGTGCCAGCAGTCGGGAAGGGGGCTCCTATAATTCACCCCTCCACTTT.

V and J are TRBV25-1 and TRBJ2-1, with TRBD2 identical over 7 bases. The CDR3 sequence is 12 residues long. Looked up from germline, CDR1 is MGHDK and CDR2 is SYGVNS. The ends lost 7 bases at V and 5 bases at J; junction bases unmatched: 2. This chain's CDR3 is CASTRGDNEQFF. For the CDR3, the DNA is TGTGCCAGCACCCGGGGGGACAATGAGCAGTTCTTC. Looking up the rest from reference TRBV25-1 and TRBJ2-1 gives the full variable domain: EADIYQTPRYLVIGTGKKITLECSQTMGHDKMYWYQQDPGMELHLIHYSYGVNSTEKGDLSSESTVSRIRTEHFPLTLESARPSHTSQYLCASTRGDNEQFFGPGTRLTVL.

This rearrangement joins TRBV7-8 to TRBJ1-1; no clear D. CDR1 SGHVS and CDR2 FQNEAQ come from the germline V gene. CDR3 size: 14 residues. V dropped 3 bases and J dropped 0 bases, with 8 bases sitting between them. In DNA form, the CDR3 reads TGTGCCAGCAGCTTGACGGGTCTGAACACTGAAGCTTTCTTT. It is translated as CASSLTGLNTEAFF.

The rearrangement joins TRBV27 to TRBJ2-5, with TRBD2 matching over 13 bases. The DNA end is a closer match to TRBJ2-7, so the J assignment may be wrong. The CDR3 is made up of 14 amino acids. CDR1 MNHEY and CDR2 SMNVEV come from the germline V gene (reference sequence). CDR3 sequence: CASSILAGGYEQYF. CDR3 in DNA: TGTGCCAGCAGTATACTAGCGGGAGGGTACGAGCAGTACTTC.

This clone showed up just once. DNA for the CDR3: TGTGCCTGGGAAGTAGGACAGGGACTCCACTACGAGCAGTACTTC. Translating gives CAWEVGQGLHYEQYF. The chain uses TRBV30 and TRBJ2-7; 8 bases align to TRBD1. Germline lookup yields CDR1 GTSNPN and CDR2 SVGIG (reference sequence). V trimming: 5 bases; J trimming: 3 bases; junction bases outside the gene matches: 12. This CDR3 has 15 residues.

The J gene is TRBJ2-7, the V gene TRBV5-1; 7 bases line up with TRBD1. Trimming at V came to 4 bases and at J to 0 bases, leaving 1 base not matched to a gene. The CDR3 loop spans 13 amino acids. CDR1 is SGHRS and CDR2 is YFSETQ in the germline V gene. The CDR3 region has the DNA TGCGCCAGCAGCGGGACAGCCTCCTACGAGCAGTACTTC. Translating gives CASSGTASYEQYF.

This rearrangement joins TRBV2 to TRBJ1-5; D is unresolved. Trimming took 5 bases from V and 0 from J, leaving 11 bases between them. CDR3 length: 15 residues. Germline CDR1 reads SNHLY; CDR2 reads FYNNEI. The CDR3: CASSILLYSNQPQHF. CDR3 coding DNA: TGTGCCAGCAGTATCCTTTTATATAGCAATCAGCCCCAGCATTTT. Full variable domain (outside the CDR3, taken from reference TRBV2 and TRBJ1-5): EPEVTQTPSHQVTQMGQEVILRCVPISNHLYFYWYRQILGQKVEFLVSFYNNEISEKSEIFDDQFSVERPDGSNFTLKIRSTKLEDSAMYFCASSILLYSNQPQHFGDGTRLSIL.

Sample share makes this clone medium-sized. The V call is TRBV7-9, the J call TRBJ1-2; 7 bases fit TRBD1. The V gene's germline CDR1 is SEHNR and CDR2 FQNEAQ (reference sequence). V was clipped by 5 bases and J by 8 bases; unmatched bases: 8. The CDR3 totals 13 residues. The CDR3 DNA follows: TGTGCCAGCAGCCCCCAGACAGGGAACGGCTACACCTTC. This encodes CASSPQTGNGYTF.

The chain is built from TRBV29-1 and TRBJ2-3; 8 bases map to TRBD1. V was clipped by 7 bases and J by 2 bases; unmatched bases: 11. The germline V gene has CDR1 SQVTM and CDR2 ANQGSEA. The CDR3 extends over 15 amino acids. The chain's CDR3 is CSGLFTGGHTDTQYF. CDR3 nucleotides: TGCAGCGGCCTATTTACAGGGGGACACACAGATACGCAGTATTTT.

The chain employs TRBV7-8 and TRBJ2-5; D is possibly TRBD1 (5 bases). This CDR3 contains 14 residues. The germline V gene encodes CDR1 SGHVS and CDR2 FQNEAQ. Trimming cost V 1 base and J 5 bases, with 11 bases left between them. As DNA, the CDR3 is TGTGCCAGCAGCTTAGGGGCAGGGCGGGAGACCCAGTACTTC. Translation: CASSLGAGRETQYF.

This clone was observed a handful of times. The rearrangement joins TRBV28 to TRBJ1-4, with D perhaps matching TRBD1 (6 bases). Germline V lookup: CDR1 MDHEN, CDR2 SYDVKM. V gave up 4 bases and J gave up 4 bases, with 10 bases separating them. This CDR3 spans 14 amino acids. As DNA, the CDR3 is TGTGCCAGCAGTTCTGGACAGCTTAATGAAAAACTGTTTTTT. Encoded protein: CASSSGQLNEKLFF.

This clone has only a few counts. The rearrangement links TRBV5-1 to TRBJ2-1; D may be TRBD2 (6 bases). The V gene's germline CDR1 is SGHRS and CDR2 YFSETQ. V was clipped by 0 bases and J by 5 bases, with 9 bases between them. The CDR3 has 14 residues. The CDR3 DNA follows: TGCGCCAGCAGCTTGGGGGACTGGAACAATGAGCAGTTCTTC. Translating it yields CASSLGDWNNEQFF.

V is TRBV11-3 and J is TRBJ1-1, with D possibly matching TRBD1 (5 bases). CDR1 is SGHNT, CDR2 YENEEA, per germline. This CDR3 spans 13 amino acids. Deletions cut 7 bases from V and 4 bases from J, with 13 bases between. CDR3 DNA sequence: TGTGCCAGCAAGGCGGGGGGGGGCACTGAAGCTTTCTTT. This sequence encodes CASKAGGGTEAFF.

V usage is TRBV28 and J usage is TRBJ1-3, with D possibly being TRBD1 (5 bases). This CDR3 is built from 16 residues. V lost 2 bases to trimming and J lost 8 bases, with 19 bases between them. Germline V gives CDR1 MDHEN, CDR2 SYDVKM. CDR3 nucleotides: TGTGCCAGCAGTTTAAGCGGGACTTCCCGCGGGGACACCATATATTTT. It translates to CASSLSGTSRGDTIYF. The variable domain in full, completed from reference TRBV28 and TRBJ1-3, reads DVKVTQSSRYLVKRTGEKVFLECVQDMDHENMFWYRQDPGLGLRLIYFSYDVKMKEKGDIPEGYSVSREKKERFSLILESASTNQTSMYLCASSLSGTSRGDTIYFGEGSWLTVV.

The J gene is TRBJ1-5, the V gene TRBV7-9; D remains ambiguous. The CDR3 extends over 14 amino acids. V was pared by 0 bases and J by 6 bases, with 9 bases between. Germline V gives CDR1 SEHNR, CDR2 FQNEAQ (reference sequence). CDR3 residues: CASSLAGNGQPQHF. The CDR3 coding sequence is TGTGCCAGCAGCTTAGCCGGGAATGGTCAGCCCCAGCATTTT. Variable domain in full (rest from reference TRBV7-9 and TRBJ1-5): DTGVSQNPRHKITKRGQNVTFRCDPISEHNRLYWYRQTLGQGPEFLTYFQNEAQLEKSRLLSDRFSAERPKGSFSTLEIQRTEQGDSAMYLCASSLAGNGQPQHFGDGTRLSIL.

The CDR3 loop reads CASSAHRDTQPQHF. The CDR3 region has the DNA TGTGCCAGCAGCGCACACAGGGACACGCAGCCCCAGCATTTT. V is TRBV9 and J is TRBJ1-5; perhaps TRBD1 as D (6 bases). The CDR3 loop spans 14 amino acids. V lost 3 bases to trimming and J lost 7 bases, with 14 bases between them. Germline lookup yields CDR1 SGDLS and CDR2 YYNGEE.

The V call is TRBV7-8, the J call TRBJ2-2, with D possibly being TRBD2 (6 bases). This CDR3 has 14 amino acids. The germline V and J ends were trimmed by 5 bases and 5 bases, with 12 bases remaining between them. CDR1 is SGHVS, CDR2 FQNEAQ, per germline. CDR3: CASSLGRGTGELFF. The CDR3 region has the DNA TGTGCCAGCAGCCTAGGACGGGGGACCGGGGAGCTGTTTTTT.

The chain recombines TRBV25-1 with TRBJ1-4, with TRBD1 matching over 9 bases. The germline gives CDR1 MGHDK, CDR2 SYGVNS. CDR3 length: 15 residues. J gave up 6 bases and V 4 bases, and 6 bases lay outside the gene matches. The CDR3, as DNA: TGTGCCAGCAGTGGCACGACAGGGGGTTATGAAAAACTGTTTTTT. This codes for CASSGTTGGYEKLFF. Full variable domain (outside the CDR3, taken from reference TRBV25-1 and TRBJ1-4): EADIYQTPRYLVIGTGKKITLECSQTMGHDKMYWYQQDPGMELHLIHYSYGVNSTEKGDLSSESTVSRIRTEHFPLTLESARPSHTSQYLCASSGTTGGYEKLFFGSGTQLSVL.

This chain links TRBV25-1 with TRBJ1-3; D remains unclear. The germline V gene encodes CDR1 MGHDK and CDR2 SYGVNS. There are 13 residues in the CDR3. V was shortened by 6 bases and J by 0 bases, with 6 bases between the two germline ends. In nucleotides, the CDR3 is TGTGCCAGCAGGGAGAGCTCTGGAAACACCATATATTTT. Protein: CASRESSGNTIYF.

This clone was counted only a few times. The CDR3 nucleotides read TGTGCCAGTAATCTCTTCAGGGATAGCAATCAGCCCCAGCATTTT. Amino acid sequence: CASNLFRDSNQPQHF. V is TRBV19 and J is TRBJ1-5, with D maybe TRBD1 (5 bases). Trimming took 7 bases from V and 0 from J, leaving 13 bases between them. The V gene's germline CDR1 is LNHDA and CDR2 SQIVND (reference sequence). CDR3 size: 15 residues.

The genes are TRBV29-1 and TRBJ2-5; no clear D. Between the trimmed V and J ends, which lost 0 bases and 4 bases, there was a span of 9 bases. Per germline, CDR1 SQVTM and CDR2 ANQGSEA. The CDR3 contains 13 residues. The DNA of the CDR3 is TGCAGCGTTGAAGATCCAGGCTTAGAGACCCAGTACTTC. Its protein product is CSVEDPGLETQYF.

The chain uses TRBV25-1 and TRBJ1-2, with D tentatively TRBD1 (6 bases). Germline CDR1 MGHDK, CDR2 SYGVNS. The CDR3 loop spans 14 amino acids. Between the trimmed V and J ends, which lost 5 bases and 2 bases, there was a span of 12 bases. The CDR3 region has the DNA TGTGCCAGCAGTAACCGGACAGCCAACTATGGCTACACCTTC. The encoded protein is CASSNRTANYGYTF.

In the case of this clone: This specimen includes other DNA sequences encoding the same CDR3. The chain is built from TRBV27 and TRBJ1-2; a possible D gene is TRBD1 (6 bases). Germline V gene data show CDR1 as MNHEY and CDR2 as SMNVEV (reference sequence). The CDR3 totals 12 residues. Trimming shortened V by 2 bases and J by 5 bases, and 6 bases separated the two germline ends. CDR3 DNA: TGTGCCAGCAGTTTACAGGGGTATGGCTACACCTTC. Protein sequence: CASSLQGYGYTF.

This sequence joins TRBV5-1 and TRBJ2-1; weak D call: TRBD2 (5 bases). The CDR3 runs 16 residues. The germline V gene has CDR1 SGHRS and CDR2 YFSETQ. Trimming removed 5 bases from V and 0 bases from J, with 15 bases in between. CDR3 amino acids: CASRSEPGNSYNEQFF. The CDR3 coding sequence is TGCGCCAGCAGATCTGAACCGGGGAACTCCTACAATGAGCAGTTCTTC.

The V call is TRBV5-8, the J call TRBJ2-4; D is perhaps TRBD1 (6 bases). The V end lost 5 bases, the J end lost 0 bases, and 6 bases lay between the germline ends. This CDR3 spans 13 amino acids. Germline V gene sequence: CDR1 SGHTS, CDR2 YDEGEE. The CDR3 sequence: CASRDRAKNIQYF. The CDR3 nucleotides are TGTGCCAGCAGGGACAGAGCCAAAAACATTCAGTACTTC. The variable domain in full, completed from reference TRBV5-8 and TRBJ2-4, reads EAGVTQSPTHLIKTRGQQATLRCSPISGHTSVYWYQQALGLGLQFLLWYDEGEERNRGNFPPRFSGRQFPNYSSELNVNALELEDSALYLCASRDRAKNIQYFGAGTRLSVL.

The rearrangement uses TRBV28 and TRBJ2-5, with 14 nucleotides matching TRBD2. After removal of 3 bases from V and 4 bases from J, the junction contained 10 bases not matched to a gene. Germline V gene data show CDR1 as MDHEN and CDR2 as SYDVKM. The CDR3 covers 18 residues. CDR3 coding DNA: TGTGCCAGCAGTTTTTTGGGACTAGCGGGAGTTGATGCAGAGACCCAGTACTTC. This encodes CASSFLGLAGVDAETQYF.